Shown below are 28 T cell receptor delta chains from a single sample sequenced in a study of delta chains in infants with herpesvirus infections. Reverse transcription of PBMC RNA used primers specific for the gamma and delta chains. TCRdb fed the RT-PCR reads into CATT to redo clone calling. The profile shows roughly 3,100 delta-chain clones, about 31% of them singletons. The specimen was peripheral blood, collected at time point 3 of longitudinal follow-up. The receptors come from a human donor who was a Ugandan infant, either HIV-exposed or HIV-unexposed (not recorded which).

This clone occurred once. Germline is not matched at one junction end, which may reflect a read error. V is TRDV2 and J is TRDJ3; TRDD3 matches 12 bases. This CDR3 contains 19 residues. Germline V gene data show CDR1 as GEAIGNYY and CDR2 as EKD. CDR3 region: CAYDTGGYRGSWDTRQMFF. The DNA of the CDR3 is TGTGCCTATGACACTGGGGGATACAGGGGCTCCTGGGACACCCGACAGATGTTTTTC.

This clone rates as large (0.1 to 1%). The chain joins TRDV2 to TRDJ3; 11 bases match TRDD3. Losses at the gene ends were 3 bases for V and 2 bases for J; bases not matched to a gene: 11. This CDR3 has 20 amino acids. Germline V CDR1 and CDR2: GEAIGNYY, EKD. CDR3 region: CACDFTGGYKGAWDTRQMFF. The CDR3 nucleotides read TGTGCCTGTGACTTCACTGGGGGATATAAAGGGGCCTGGGACACCCGACAGATGTTTTTC.

The chain uses TRDV1 and TRDJ1; no reliable D call. V was pared by 6 bases and J by 9 bases, with 20 bases between. This CDR3 contains 14 residues. Per the germline V gene, CDR1 is TSWWSYY and CDR2 is QGS. CDR3 amino acids: CALGSCDMKKELIF. The CDR3, as DNA: TGTGCTCTTGGATCTTGCGATATGAAAAAAGAACTCATCTTT.

Relative to its sample, this clone is medium-sized (0.01 to 0.1%). The J gene is TRDJ1, the V gene TRAV29/DV5; TRDD3 aligns across 9 bases. J was trimmed by 0 bases and V by 0 bases; bases with no gene match: 24. This CDR3 is built from 22 residues. Germline CDR1 and CDR2: NSMFDY and ISSIKDK. CDR3 bases: TGTGCAGCAAGCGCGGGGTGTGTAACTAAGCGAGCTGGGGGATCCTACACCGATAAACTCATCTTT. It translates to CAASAGCVTKRAGGSYTDKLIF.

This clone was picked up a small number of times. The rearrangement joins TRDV2 to TRDJ1; 8 positions agree with TRDD3. Germline CDR1 reads GEAIGNYY; CDR2 reads EKD. The CDR3 has 16 amino acids. The J segment lost 0 bases and the V segment lost 7 bases, leaving 12 bases of the junction unmatched. The CDR3 protein is CACPTGGLLYTDKLIF. The DNA of the CDR3 is TGTGCCTGCCCGACTGGGGGCCTCCTATACACCGATAAACTCATCTTT.

The CDR3 loop is CALGGPTNPIPPDKLIF. CDR3 in DNA: TGTGCTCTTGGGGGCCCTACAAACCCTATTCCGCCCGATAAACTCATCTTT. This chain joins TRDV1 and TRDJ1, with D possibly matching TRDD2 (5 bases). V lost 4 bases and J 3 bases, leaving 21 bases between the germline ends. Per germline, CDR1 TSWWSYY and CDR2 QGS. This CDR3 contains 17 residues.

In nucleotides, the CDR3 is TGTGCTCTTGGGGAACGACTCCTGCTCTTCCCCTATATAGGCTGGGACACCCGACAGATGTTTTTC. Its protein is CALGERLLLFPYIGWDTRQMFF. The chain carries TRDV1 and TRDJ3, with D possibly being TRDD2 (5 bases). Deletions cut 1 base from V and 3 bases from J, with 25 bases between. CDR1 is TSWWSYY, CDR2 QGS, per germline. The CDR3 is 22 residues long.

This clone was seen a single time. The gene calls are TRDV1 and TRDJ1, with TRDD3 matching over 9 bases. Germline CDR1 and CDR2: TSWWSYY and QGS. The CDR3 is made up of 19 amino acids. Trimming removed 3 bases from V and 0 bases from J; junction bases left unmatched: 14. CDR3: CALGDAVVQAGGYTDKLIF. CDR3 DNA sequence: TGTGCTCTTGGGGATGCCGTGGTCCAGGCTGGGGGATACACCGATAAACTCATCTTT.

The sample holds one count of this clone. The chain has TRDV2 and TRDJ3, with a tentative D call TRDD3 (6 bases). Looked up from germline, CDR1 is GEAIGNYY and CDR2 is EKD. V was shortened by 0 bases and J by 0 bases, with 14 bases between the two germline ends. CDR3 size: 19 residues. This chain's CDR3 is CACDTVSDTSSWDTRQMFF. The CDR3 nucleotides are TGTGCCTGTGACACCGTTTCGGATACAAGCTCCTGGGACACCCGACAGATGTTTTTC.

CDR3 nucleotides: TGTGCTCTTGGGGAGAGAGGGTCCTCGCGGAACACCGATAAACTCATCTTT. Translating gives CALGERGSSRNTDKLIF. This chain connects TRDV1 to TRDJ1; D is uncertain. Trimming removed 3 bases from V and 0 bases from J, with 17 bases in between. Germline values: CDR1 TSWWSYY, CDR2 QGS. The CDR3 contains 17 residues.

The chain links TRDV1 to TRDJ1; possible D gene TRDD2, 6 bases. Trimming cost V 1 base and J 0 bases, with 21 bases left between them. This CDR3 has 19 amino acids. Germline V gene sequence: CDR1 TSWWSYY, CDR2 QGS. The CDR3 sequence: CALGERPFLSIGDTDKLIF. CDR3 bases: TGTGCTCTTGGGGAACGCCCGTTCCTATCCATAGGGGACACCGATAAACTCATCTTT.

With respect to this clone: One base away lies a much larger clone, so this may be a sequencing read error. The same CDR3 is also encoded by other DNA sequences in this sample. This chain uses TRDV1 with TRDJ1; 9 bases align to TRDD2. From germline, CDR1 is TSWWSYY and CDR2 QGS. The CDR3 extends over 24 amino acids. Germline trimming cut 0 bases from V and 0 bases from J; bases unmatched to any gene: 26. Here the CDR3 DNA reads TGTGCTCTTGGGGAACTAGGTTCCCCTTCCTACAATTGGGGGTCGGTGTTGTACACCGATAAACTCATCTTT. It yields the protein CALGELGSPSYNWGSVLYTDKLIF.

This clone was observed a few times. CDR3 DNA sequence: TGTGCCTGTGACACCGGCCACGGAGAGGATAGGCGTAAACTCATCTTT. It yields the protein CACDTGHGEDRRKLIF. The chain recombines TRDV2 with TRDJ1, with a weak D call TRDD3 (5 bases). Trimming removed 0 bases at V and 7 bases at J, with 20 bases between. Germline CDR1 GEAIGNYY, CDR2 EKD. The CDR3 runs 16 residues.

This clone is medium-sized. The chain links TRDV2 to TRDJ1, with 13 bases identical to TRDD3. The CDR3 is 16 amino acids. The V gene end was trimmed by 3 bases and the J gene end by 5 bases; junction bases not matched to a gene: 8. Germline values: CDR1 GEAIGNYY, CDR2 EKD. As DNA, the CDR3 is TGTGCCTGTGACCATCTTACTGGGGGATACGCGGATAAACTCATCTTT. This gives the protein CACDHLTGGYADKLIF.

With regard to this clone: A read error may explain this, as a much larger clone is one base away. This sample includes further DNA sequences coding for the same CDR3. The chain carries TRDV2 and TRDJ1; 10 nucleotides align to TRDD3. Germline V gives CDR1 GEAIGNYY, CDR2 EKD. This CDR3 is built from 14 residues. The CDR3 DNA sequence: TGTGCCTGCGACACCTGGGGGATAAACGATAAACTCATCTTT. It encodes CACDTWGINDKLIF.

This clone has more than one count but fewer than ten. The V call is TRDV1, the J call TRDJ1, with D perhaps assigned TRDD2 or TRDD3 (6 bases each). The CDR3 has 18 residues. Trimming left V 4 bases short and J 0 bases short, with 21 bases between. Per germline, CDR1 TSWWSYY and CDR2 QGS. The CDR3 spells CALGAPLLLGAYTDKLIF. The CDR3 nucleotides are TGTGCTCTTGGGGCCCCCCTCCTACTGGGTGCCTACACCGATAAACTCATCTTT.

This clone is medium-sized in the sample. The rearrangement uses TRDV1 and TRDJ1, with D maybe TRDD3 (6 bases). Trimming cost V 2 bases and J 0 bases, with 34 bases left between them. The germline V gene encodes CDR1 TSWWSYY and CDR2 QGS. The CDR3 consists of 23 residues. The CDR3 nucleotides are TGTGCTCTTGGGGAATCAGTCCCACCTACTCCCGTGCTGGGGATTAAGTACACCGATAAACTCATCTTT. Protein: CALGESVPPTPVLGIKYTDKLIF.

This clone is medium-sized in the sample. This chain uses TRDV1 with TRDJ1; 9 nucleotides agree with TRDD3. There are 16 residues in the CDR3. In germline, CDR1 is TSWWSYY, CDR2 QGS. Trimming took 0 bases from V and 0 from J; bases not matched to a gene: 2. The CDR3 protein is CALGELRGYDTDKLIF. CDR3 nucleotides: TGTGCTCTTGGGGAACTGAGGGGATACGACACCGATAAACTCATCTTT.

This clone is medium-sized. The V and J genes are TRDV2 and TRDJ3; 7 nucleotides align to TRDD3. The CDR3 loop spans 18 amino acids. Unmatched junction bases numbered 4, after V lost 0 bases and J lost 0 bases. Looked up from germline, CDR1 is GEAIGNYY and CDR2 is EKD. As DNA, the CDR3 is TGTGCCTGTGACACCTGGGGGACGAGCTCCTGGGACACCCGACAGATGTTTTTC. This encodes CACDTWGTSSWDTRQMFF.

This clone ranks as medium-sized. CDR3 sequence (DNA): TGTGCTCTTGATCGGCAAACGAATCCTACTGGGGGATACCACCGGGAACTCATCTTT. Protein product: CALDRQTNPTGGYHRELIF. This chain joins TRDV1 and TRDJ1, with 12 bases fitting TRDD3. This CDR3 is 19 amino acids long. The germline CDR1 and CDR2 sequences are TSWWSYY and QGS. V shed 7 bases, J shed 9 bases, and the junction held 24 bases outside the gene matches.

J is TRDJ1 and V is TRDV1, with 11 bases lining up with TRDD3. Trimming cost V 0 bases and J 0 bases; bases outside gene matches: 21. The germline V gene encodes CDR1 TSWWSYY and CDR2 QGS. The CDR3 sequence is 23 residues long. CDR3 loop: CALGELNSPTGHWGISYTDKLIF. The CDR3 coding sequence is TGTGCTCTTGGGGAACTAAATTCTCCTACAGGACACTGGGGGATATCGTACACCGATAAACTCATCTTT.

This chain uses TRDV2 with TRDJ1, with a tentative D call TRDD3 (5 bases). This CDR3 comprises 15 residues. CDR1 and CDR2 from the germline V gene are GEAIGNYY and EKD. V lost 0 bases and J lost 0, with 10 bases in between. The CDR3 region is CACDTVGLYTDKLIF. CDR3 bases: TGTGCCTGTGACACCGTGGGGCTGTACACCGATAAACTCATCTTT.

This chain links TRDV1 with TRDJ1, with unresolved D. Germline CDR1 TSWWSYY, CDR2 QGS. This CDR3 spans 18 amino acids. V lost 0 bases to trimming and J lost 2 bases, with 19 bases between them. In DNA, the CDR3 is TGTGCTCTTGGGGAACTGGGCCAGGCAGGAAAAGCGACCGATAAACTCATCTTT. It codes for CALGELGQAGKATDKLIF.

This clone was detected a few times. The rearrangement joins TRDV1 to TRDJ1, with 11 bases identical to TRDD3. The CDR3 covers 20 residues. Germline values: CDR1 TSWWSYY, CDR2 QGS. The junction had 25 bases not matched to a gene; V was cut back by 3 bases and J by 10 bases. This CDR3 is CALGDLLSRPPAMGDTRLIF. CDR3 nucleotide sequence: TGTGCTCTTGGGGACCTCCTCTCCCGGCCCCCTGCAATGGGGGATACGCGACTCATCTTT.

This clone ranks as large. The chain is built from TRDV2 and TRDJ2; TRDD3 aligns across 10 bases. The CDR3 is 14 amino acids. Per the germline V gene, CDR1 is GEAIGNYY and CDR2 is EKD. V was pared by 2 bases and J by 5 bases, with 1 base of the junction left unmatched. CDR3 sequence reads: CACDILGDTAQLFF. CDR3 coding DNA: TGTGCCTGTGACATACTGGGGGATACAGCACAACTCTTCTTT.

This clone has a handful of counts. This chain's CDR3 is CALGGRNHHFYTATSTDKLIF. The DNA for the CDR3 is TGTGCTCTTGGGGGACGAAACCACCACTTCTACACCGCTACTTCAACCGATAAACTCATCTTT. The chain joins TRDV1 to TRDJ1; D is unresolved. The V and J ends lost 4 bases and 2 bases respectively, with 32 bases between them. CDR3 size: 21 residues. Germline lookup yields CDR1 TSWWSYY and CDR2 QGS.

CDR3 amino acids: CACDSTGEPWDTRQMFF. The CDR3 DNA reads as TGTGCCTGTGACAGTACTGGGGAGCCCTGGGACACCCGACAGATGTTTTTC. This rearrangement joins TRDV2 to TRDJ3, with 7 bases matching TRDD3. Per the germline V gene, CDR1 is GEAIGNYY and CDR2 is EKD. With 2 bases clipped from V and 2 bases from J, the junction kept 5 bases outside the gene matches. The CDR3 has 17 amino acids.

About this clone: This likely came from a read error, as a far larger clone is one base away. V is TRDV2 and J is TRDJ2; 8 nucleotides match TRDD3. The CDR3 has 15 residues. Germline lookup yields CDR1 GEAIGNYY and CDR2 EKD. J was trimmed by 4 bases and V by 3 bases; bases with no gene match: 6. Here the CDR3 DNA reads TGTGCCTGTGACGTACTGGGGGTTACGACAGCACAACTCTTCTTT. Amino acids: CACDVLGVTTAQLFF.